These 10 T cell receptor beta chains were sequenced from one sample in a study of shared T cell receptors in the human thymus. The protocol was immunoSEQ multiplex PCR, while the TCRdb copy is restricted to in-frame clones and leaves out a portion. The table lists hundreds of thousands of clones, 78% of them singletons. These data also featured in a second study, about human thymus T cells.

The sample was thymocytes. These receptor sequences come from a boy under three years old with a congenital heart defect.

The chain couples TRBV6-4 to TRBJ1-2; possibly TRBD1 for D (5 bases). The CDR3 loop spans 13 amino acids. Germline assignment: CDR1 MRHNA and CDR2 SNTAGT. Between the trimmed V and J ends, which lost 2 bases and 8 bases, there was a span of 12 bases. The chain's CDR3 is CASSDGAMRGYTF. CDR3 nucleotide sequence: TGTGCCAGCAGTGACGGGGCAATGCGGGGCTACACCTTC.

V and J are TRBV25-1 and TRBJ1-4; TRBD1 matches at 8 bases. The CDR3 sequence is 14 residues long. V lost 5 bases to trimming and J lost 4 bases; unmatched junction nucleotides: 3. CDR1 and CDR2 (germline): MGHDK, SYGVNS. CDR3 nucleotide sequence: TGTGCCAGCAGTCTGACAGGGGATAATGAAAAACTGTTTTTT. This codes for CASSLTGDNEKLFF.

This chain links TRBV27 with TRBJ1-1; the match to TRBD1 covers 7 bases. Germline CDR1 reads MNHEY; CDR2 reads SMNVEV (reference sequence). With 6 bases clipped from V and 0 bases from J, the junction kept 4 bases outside the gene matches. This CDR3 contains 14 residues. CDR3 sequence (DNA): TGTGCCAGCAGCCATGACAGGGTGAACACTGAAGCTTTCTTT. Amino acids: CASSHDRVNTEAFF.

In its sample, this clone was seen once. The chain links TRBV6-6 to TRBJ2-2, with TRBD2 identical over 11 bases. CDR1 MNHNY and CDR2 SVGAGI come from the germline V gene (reference sequence). J was trimmed by 10 bases and V by 5 bases; bases with no gene match: 3. CDR3 length: 13 amino acids. CDR3 sequence reads: CASSRSGGAELFF. The CDR3 region has the DNA TGTGCCAGCAGTCGTAGCGGGGGGGCGGAGCTGTTTTTT.

Here the CDR3 reads CASSEEARLAVSSTDTQYF. Written as DNA, the CDR3 is TGTGCCAGCAGTGAAGAGGCGAGACTAGCGGTTTCTAGCACAGATACGCAGTATTTT. The rearrangement uses TRBV6-1 and TRBJ2-3; TRBD2 aligns across 9 bases. CDR1 is MNHNS, CDR2 SASEGT, per germline. The V gene end was trimmed by 1 base and the J gene end by 0 bases; junction bases not matched to a gene: 11. This CDR3 contains 19 residues.

This chain uses TRBV7-2 with TRBJ2-4, with 8 bases aligning to TRBD1. There are 16 residues in the CDR3. V gave up 5 bases and J gave up 0 bases; unmatched junction bases: 6. Germline values: CDR1 SGHTA, CDR2 FQGNSA. CDR3 bases: TGTGCCAGCAGCACGGACAGGGCGGGAGCCAAAAACATTCAGTACTTC. It is translated as CASSTDRAGAKNIQYF. Using reference TRBV7-2 and TRBJ2-4 for the parts outside the CDR3, the full variable domain is GAGVSQSPSNKVTEKGKDVELRCDPISGHTALYWYRQSLGQGLEFLIYFQGNSAPDKSGLPSDRFSAERTGGSVSTLTIQRTQQEDSAVYLCASSTDRAGAKNIQYFGAGTRLSVL.

Concerning this clone itself: The identical CDR3 is also encoded by other nucleotide sequences in the sample. This sequence joins TRBV28 and TRBJ2-5; the D gene is possibly TRBD1 (6 bases). CDR3 length: 13 amino acids. V was trimmed by 5 bases and J by 4 bases, leaving 11 bases between them. From germline, CDR1 is MDHEN and CDR2 SYDVKM. The CDR3 DNA sequence: TGTGCCAGCAGTCTTAGCAGGGGAGAGACCCAGTACTTC. It yields the protein CASSLSRGETQYF.

V is TRBV5-1 and J is TRBJ2-5; possible D gene TRBD1, 6 bases. This CDR3 contains 15 residues. The germline gives CDR1 SGHRS, CDR2 YFSETQ. V was shortened by 3 bases and J by 3 bases, with 15 bases between the two germline ends. DNA for the CDR3: TGCGCCAGCAGCTGGCAAACGGACAGAAAAGAGACCCAGTACTTC. Its translation: CASSWQTDRKETQYF.

The V and J genes are TRBV5-6 and TRBJ1-1, with 9 bases fitting TRBD1. This CDR3 comprises 15 residues. Looked up from germline, CDR1 is SGHDT and CDR2 is YYEEEE. The trim removed 3 bases at V and 4 bases at J, leaving 7 bases unmatched. CDR3 nucleotide sequence: TGTGCCAGCAGCTCGGACTCGACAGGGGGCACTGAAGCTTTCTTT. Translation gives CASSSDSTGGTEAFF.

This rearrangement joins TRBV11-2 to TRBJ2-6, with 8 bases fitting TRBD1. The CDR3 extends over 14 amino acids. V dropped 10 bases and J dropped 4; count of bases not matched to a gene: 6. In germline, CDR1 is SGHAT, CDR2 FQNNGV. The CDR3 sequence: CANAGGPGANVLTF. CDR3 nucleotide sequence: TGTGCCAACGCAGGGGGCCCCGGGGCCAACGTCCTGACTTTC.